This TCR beta chain is from a study of molecular identifiers for immune sequencing clone quantification. Naive CD8 T cell sorting was performed on the CD8+CD4-CCR7+CD45RA+ phenotype. A single record per CDR3 protein comes from TCRdb applying MiXCR to the PCR reads. This table has some 580,000 distinct CDR3 sequences, about 25% appearing once. V dropped 5 bases and J dropped 9; count of bases not matched to a gene: 9. The CDR3 has 14 amino acids. Germline CDR1 and CDR2: LNHDA and SQIVND (reference sequence). This chain links TRBV19 with TRBJ2-1; 8 nucleotides align to TRBD1. Specimen: naive CD8+ T cells from blood, with Jurkat cell RNA spiked in. Subset of the sample: FACS-sorted CD8+CD4-CCR7+CD45RA+ naive T cells. This receptor was taken from a human donor in good health. Some libraries in this study had Jurkat cell RNA spiked in. CDR3 region: CASSPGTGGVEQFF. In nucleotides, the CDR3 is TGTGCCAGTAGTCCCGGGACAGGAGGAGTTGAGCAGTTCTTC.